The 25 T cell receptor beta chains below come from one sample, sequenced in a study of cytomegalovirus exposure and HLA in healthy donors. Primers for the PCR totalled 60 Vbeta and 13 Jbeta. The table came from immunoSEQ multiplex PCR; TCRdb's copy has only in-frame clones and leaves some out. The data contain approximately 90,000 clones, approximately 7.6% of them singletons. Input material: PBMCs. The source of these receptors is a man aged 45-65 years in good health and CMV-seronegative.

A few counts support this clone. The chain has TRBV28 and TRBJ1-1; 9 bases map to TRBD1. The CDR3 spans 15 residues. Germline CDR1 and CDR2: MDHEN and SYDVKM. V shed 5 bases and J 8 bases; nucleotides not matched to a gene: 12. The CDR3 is CASSHPGQGAKEAFF. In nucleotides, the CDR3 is TGTGCCAGCAGTCATCCGGGACAGGGAGCGAAGGAAGCTTTCTTT. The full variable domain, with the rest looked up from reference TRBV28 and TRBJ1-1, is DVKVTQSSRYLVKRTGEKVFLECVQDMDHENMFWYRQDPGLGLRLIYFSYDVKMKEKGDIPEGYSVSREKKERFSLILESASTNQTSMYLCASSHPGQGAKEAFFGQGTRLTVV.

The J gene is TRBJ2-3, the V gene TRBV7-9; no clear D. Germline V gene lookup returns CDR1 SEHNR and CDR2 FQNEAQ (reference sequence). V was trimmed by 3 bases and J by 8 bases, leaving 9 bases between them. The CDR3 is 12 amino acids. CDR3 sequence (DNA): TGTGCCAGCAGCTTGGAGTCTGGTACGCAGTATTTT. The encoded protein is CASSLESGTQYF.

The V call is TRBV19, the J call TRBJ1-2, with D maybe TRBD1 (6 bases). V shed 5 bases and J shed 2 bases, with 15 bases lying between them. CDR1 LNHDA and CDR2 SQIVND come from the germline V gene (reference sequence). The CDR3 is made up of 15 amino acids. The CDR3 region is CASSAGTQRNYGYTF. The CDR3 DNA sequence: TGTGCCAGTAGTGCCGGGACACAGAGGAACTATGGCTACACCTTC.

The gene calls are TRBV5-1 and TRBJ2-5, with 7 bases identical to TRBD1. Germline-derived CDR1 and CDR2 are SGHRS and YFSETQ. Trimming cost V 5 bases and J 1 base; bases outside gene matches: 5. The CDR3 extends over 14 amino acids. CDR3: CASRGGPFQETQYF. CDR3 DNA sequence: TGCGCCAGCAGAGGGGGCCCTTTCCAAGAGACCCAGTACTTC.

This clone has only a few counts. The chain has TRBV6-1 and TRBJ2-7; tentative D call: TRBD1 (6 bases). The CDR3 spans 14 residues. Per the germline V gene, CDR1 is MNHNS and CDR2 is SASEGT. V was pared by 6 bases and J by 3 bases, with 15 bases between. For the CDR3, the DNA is TGTGCCAGCAGCGTTTGGGGGCGGAACTACGAGCAGTACTTC. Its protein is CASSVWGRNYEQYF.

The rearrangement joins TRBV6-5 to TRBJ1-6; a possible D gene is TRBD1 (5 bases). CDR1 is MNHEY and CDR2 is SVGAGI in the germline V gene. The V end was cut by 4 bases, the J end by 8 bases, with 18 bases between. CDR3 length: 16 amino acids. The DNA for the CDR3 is TGTGCCAGCAGTTCTCCGAGGGGCGGGGGGTATTCACCCCTCCACTTT. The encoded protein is CASSSPRGGGYSPLHF.

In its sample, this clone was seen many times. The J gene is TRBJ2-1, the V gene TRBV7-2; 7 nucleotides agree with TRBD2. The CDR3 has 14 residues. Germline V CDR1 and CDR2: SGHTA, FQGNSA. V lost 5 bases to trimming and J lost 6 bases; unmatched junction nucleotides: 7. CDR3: CASSPVASGNEQFF. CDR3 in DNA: TGTGCCAGCAGCCCAGTAGCTAGCGGCAATGAGCAGTTCTTC.

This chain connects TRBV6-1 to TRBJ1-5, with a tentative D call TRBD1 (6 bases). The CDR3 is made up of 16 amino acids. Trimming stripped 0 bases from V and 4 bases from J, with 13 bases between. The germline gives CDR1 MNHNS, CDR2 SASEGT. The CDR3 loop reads CASSEAGGVGNQPQHF. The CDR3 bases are TGTGCCAGCAGTGAAGCAGGGGGGGTGGGAAATCAGCCCCAGCATTTT.

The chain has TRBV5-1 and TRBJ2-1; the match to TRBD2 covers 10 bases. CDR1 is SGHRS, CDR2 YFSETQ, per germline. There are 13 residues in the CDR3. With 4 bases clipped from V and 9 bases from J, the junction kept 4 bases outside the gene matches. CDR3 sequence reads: CASSSGRAREQFF. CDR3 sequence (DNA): TGCGCCAGCAGCAGCGGGAGGGCGCGTGAGCAGTTCTTC. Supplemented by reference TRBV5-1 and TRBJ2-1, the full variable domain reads KAGVTQTPRYLIKTRGQQVTLSCSPISGHRSVSWYQQTPGQGLQFLFEYFSETQRNKGNFPGRFSGRQFSNSRSEMNVSTLELGDSALYLCASSSGRAREQFFGPGTRLTVL.

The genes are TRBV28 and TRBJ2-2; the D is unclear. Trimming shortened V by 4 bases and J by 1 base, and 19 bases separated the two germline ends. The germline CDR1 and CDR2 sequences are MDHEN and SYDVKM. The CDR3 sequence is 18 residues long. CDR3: CASSSPLPPPGNTGELFF. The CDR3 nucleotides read TGTGCCAGCAGTTCCCCACTTCCCCCACCGGGGAACACCGGGGAGCTGTTTTTT. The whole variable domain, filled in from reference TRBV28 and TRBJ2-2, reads DVKVTQSSRYLVKRTGEKVFLECVQDMDHENMFWYRQDPGLGLRLIYFSYDVKMKEKGDIPEGYSVSREKKERFSLILESASTNQTSMYLCASSSPLPPPGNTGELFFGEGSRLTVL.

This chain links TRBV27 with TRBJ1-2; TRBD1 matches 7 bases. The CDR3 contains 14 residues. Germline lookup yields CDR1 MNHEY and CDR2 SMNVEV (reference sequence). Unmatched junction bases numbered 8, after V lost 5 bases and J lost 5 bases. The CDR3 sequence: CASSLGGTVYGYTF. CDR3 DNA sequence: TGTGCCAGCAGTCTAGGGGGGACAGTTTATGGCTACACCTTC.

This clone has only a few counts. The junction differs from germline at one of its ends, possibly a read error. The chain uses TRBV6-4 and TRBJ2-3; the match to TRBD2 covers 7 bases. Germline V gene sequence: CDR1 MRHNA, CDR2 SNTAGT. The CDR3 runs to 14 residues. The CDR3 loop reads CASSGGRDTDTRYF. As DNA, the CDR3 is TGTGCCAGCAGTGGCGGGAGAGACACAGATACGCGGTATTTT.

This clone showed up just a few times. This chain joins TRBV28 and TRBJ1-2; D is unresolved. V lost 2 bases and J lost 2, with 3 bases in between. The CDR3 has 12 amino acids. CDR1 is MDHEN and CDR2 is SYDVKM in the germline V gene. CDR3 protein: CASSLINYGYTF. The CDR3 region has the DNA TGTGCCAGCAGTTTAATAAACTATGGCTACACCTTC.

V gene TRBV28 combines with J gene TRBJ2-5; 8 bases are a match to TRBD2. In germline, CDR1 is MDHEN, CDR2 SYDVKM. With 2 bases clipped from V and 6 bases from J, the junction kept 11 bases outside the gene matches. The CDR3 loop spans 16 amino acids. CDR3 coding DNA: TGTGCCAGCAGTTTAAGCAGCGGGAGTAGTAGGAAGACCCAGTACTTC. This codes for CASSLSSGSSRKTQYF.

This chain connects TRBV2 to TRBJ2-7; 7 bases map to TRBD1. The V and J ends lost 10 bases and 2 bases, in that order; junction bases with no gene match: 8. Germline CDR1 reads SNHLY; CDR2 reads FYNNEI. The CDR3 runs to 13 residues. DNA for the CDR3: TGTGCCAACGACAGGGTGGGAACCTACGAGCAGTACTTC. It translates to CANDRVGTYEQYF. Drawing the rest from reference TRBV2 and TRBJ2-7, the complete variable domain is EPEVTQTPSHQVTQMGQEVILRCVPISNHLYFYWYRQILGQKVEFLVSFYNNEISEKSEIFDDQFSVERPDGSNFTLKIRSTKLEDSAMYFCANDRVGTYEQYFGPGTRLTVT.

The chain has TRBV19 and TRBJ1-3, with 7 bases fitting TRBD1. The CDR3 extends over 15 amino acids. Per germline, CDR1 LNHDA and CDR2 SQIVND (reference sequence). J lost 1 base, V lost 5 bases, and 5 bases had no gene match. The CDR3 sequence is CASSVDRASGNTIYF. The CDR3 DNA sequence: TGTGCCAGTAGTGTCGACAGGGCGTCTGGAAACACCATATATTTT.

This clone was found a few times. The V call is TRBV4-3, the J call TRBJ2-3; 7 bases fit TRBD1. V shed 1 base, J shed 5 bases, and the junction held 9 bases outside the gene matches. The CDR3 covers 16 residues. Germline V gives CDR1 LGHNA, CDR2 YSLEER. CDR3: CASSQGRAGGVDTQYF. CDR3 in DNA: TGCGCCAGCAGCCAAGGACGGGCAGGGGGTGTAGATACGCAGTATTTT.

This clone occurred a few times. The CDR3 nucleotides are TGTGCCAGCAGCTTGGACAGGGCTATGAACACTGAAGCTTTCTTT. Its protein product is CASSLDRAMNTEAFF. V is TRBV11-1 and J is TRBJ1-1; 8 bases line up with TRBD1. Germline trimming cut 3 bases from V and 0 bases from J; bases unmatched to any gene: 3. Per the germline V gene, CDR1 is SGHAT and CDR2 is FQDESV (reference sequence). The CDR3 spans 15 residues.

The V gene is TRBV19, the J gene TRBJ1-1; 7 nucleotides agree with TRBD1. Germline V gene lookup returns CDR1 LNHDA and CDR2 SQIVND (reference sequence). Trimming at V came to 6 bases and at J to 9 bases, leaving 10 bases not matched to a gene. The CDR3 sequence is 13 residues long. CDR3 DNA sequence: TGTGCCAGTAGGGACCTTTTGGGACAGAAAGCTTTCTTT. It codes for CASRDLLGQKAFF.

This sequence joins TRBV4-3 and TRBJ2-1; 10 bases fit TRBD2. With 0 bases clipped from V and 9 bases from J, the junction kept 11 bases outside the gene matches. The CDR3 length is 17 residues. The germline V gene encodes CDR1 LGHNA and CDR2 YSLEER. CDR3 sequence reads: CASSQERPAGGPVEQFF. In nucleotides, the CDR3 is TGCGCCAGCAGCCAAGAACGCCCAGCGGGAGGGCCGGTTGAGCAGTTCTTC.

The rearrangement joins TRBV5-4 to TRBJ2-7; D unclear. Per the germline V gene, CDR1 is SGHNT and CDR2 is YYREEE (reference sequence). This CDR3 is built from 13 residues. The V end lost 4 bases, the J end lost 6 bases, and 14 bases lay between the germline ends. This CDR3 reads CASSATTAGEQYF. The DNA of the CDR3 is TGTGCCAGCAGCGCGACCACAGCAGGCGAGCAGTACTTC.

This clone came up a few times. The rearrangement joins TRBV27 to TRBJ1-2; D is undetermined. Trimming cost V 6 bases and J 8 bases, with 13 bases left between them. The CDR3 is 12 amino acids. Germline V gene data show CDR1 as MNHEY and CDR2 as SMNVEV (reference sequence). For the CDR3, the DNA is TGTGCCAGCAGCCATCCCACGGGGGGCTACACCTTC. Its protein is CASSHPTGGYTF.

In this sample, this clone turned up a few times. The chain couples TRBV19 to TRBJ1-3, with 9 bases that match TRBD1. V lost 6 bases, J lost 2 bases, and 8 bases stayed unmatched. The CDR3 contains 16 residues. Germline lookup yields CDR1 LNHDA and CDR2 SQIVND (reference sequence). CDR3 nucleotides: TGTGCCAGTAGAACCGGGACAGGGTTCCCTGGAAACACCATATATTTT. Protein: CASRTGTGFPGNTIYF.

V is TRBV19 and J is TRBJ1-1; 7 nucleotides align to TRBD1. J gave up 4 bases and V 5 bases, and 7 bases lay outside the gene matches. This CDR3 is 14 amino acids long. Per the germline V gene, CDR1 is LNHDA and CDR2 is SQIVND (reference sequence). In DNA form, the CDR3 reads TGTGCCAGTAGTTCCGACAGGGTGGGCACTGAAGCTTTCTTT. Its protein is CASSSDRVGTEAFF.

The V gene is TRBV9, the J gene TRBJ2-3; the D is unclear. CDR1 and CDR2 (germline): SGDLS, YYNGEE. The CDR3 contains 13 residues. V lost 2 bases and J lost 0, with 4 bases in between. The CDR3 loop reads CASSVGSTDTQYF. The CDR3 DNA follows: TGTGCCAGCAGCGTCGGTAGCACAGATACGCAGTATTTT. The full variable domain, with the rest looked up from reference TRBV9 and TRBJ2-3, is DSGVTQTPKHLITATGQRVTLRCSPRSGDLSVYWYQQSLDQGLQFLIQYYNGEERAKGNILERFSAQQFPDLHSELNLSSLELGDSALYFCASSVGSTDTQYFGPGTRLTVL.